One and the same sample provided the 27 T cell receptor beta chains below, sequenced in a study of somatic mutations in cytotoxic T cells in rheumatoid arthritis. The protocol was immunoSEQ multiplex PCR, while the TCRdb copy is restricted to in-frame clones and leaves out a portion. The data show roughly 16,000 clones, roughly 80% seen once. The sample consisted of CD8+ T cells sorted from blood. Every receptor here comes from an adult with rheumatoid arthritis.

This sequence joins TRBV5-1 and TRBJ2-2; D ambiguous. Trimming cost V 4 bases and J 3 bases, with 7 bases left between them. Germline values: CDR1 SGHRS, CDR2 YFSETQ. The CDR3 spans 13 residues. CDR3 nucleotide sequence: TGCGCCAGCAGCCCCCTCTACACCGGGGAGCTGTTTTTT. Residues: CASSPLYTGELFF.

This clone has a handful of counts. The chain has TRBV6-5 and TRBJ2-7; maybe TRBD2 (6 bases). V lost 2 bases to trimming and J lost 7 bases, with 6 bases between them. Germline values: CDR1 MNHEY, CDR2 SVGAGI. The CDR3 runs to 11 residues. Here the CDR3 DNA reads TGTGCCAGCAGTTACGGGGGGGAGCAGTACTTC. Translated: CASSYGGEQYF.

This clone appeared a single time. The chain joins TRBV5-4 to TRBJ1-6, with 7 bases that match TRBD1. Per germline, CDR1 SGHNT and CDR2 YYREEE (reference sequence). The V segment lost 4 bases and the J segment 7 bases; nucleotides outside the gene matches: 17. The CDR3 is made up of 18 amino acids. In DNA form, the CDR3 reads TGTGCCAGCAGCGCCCGGGACAGCCTCCCGTGGCCCAATTCACCCCTCCACTTT. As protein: CASSARDSLPWPNSPLHF.

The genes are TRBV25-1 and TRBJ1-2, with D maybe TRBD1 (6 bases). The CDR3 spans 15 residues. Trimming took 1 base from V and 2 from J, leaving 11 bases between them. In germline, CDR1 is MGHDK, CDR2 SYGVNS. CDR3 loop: CASSEWTVMNYGYTF. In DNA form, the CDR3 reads TGTGCCAGCAGTGAATGGACAGTGATGAACTATGGCTACACCTTC.

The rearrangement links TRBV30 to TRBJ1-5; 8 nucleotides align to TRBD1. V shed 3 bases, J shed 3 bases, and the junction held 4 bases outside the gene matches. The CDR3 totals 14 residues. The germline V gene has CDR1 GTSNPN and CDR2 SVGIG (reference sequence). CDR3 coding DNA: TGTGCCTGGAGCAAGACAGGGGTCAATCAGCCCCAGCATTTT. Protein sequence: CAWSKTGVNQPQHF.

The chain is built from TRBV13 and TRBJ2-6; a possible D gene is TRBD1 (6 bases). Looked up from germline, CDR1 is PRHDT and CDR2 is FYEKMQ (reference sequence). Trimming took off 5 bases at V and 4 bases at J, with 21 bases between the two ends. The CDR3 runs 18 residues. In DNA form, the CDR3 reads TGTGCCAGCAGCAAATGGACAGAATTTCTTTCCGGGGCCAACGTCCTGACTTTC. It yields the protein CASSKWTEFLSGANVLTF.

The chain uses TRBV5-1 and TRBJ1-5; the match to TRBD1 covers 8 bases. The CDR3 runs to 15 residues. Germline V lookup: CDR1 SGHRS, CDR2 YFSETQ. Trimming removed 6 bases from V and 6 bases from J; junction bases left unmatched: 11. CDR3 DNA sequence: TGCGCCAGCACCTACCCACGGACAGGGACTCAGCCCCAGCATTTT. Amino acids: CASTYPRTGTQPQHF.

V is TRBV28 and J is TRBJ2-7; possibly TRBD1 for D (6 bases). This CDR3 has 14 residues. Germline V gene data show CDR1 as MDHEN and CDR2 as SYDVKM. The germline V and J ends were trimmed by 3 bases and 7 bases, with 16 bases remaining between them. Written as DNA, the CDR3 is TGTGCCAGCAGTTTGGACAGCACTCTAGAGGAGCAGTACTTC. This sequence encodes CASSLDSTLEEQYF.

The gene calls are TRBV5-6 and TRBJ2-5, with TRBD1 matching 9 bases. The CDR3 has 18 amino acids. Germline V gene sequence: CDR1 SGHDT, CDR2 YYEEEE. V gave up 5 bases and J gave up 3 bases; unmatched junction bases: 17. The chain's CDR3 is CASRVTWERTGEEETQYF. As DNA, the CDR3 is TGTGCCAGCAGGGTTACATGGGAACGGACAGGGGAAGAAGAGACCCAGTACTTC.

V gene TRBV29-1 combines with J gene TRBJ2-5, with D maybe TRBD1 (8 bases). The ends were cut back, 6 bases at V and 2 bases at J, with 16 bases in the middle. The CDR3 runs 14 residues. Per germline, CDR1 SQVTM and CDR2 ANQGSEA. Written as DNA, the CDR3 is TGCAGCGTCGGGCCACAGGGGGGGCAAGAGACCCAGTACTTC. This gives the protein CSVGPQGGQETQYF.

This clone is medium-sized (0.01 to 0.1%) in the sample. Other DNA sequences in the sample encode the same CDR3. The CDR3 DNA reads TGTGCTAGTGGTTTTGCGTACGAGCAGTACTTC. As protein: CASGFAYEQYF. The gene calls are TRBV12-5 and TRBJ2-7, with D unresolved. CDR1 is LGHNT, CDR2 FRNRAP, per germline. Trimming stripped 3 bases from V and 4 bases from J, with 4 bases between. The CDR3 loop spans 11 amino acids.

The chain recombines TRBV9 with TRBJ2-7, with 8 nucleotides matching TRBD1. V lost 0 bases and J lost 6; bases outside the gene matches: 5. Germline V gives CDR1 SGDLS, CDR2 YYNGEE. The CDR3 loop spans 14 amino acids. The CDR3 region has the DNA TGTGCCAGCAGCGTAGGGACAGGGATGCGCGAGCAGTACTTC. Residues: CASSVGTGMREQYF.

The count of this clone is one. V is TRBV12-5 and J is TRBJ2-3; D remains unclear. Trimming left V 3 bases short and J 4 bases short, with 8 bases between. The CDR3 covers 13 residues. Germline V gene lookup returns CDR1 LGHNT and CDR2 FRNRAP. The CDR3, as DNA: TGTGCTAGTGGTTTCGGCTTTGCAGATACGCAGTATTTT. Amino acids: CASGFGFADTQYF.

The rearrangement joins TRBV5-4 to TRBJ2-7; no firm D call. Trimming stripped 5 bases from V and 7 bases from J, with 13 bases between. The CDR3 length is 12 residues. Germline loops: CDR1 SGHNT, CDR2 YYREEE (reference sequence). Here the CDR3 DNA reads TGTGCCAGCAGTTTTGGGCCCGTGGAGCAGTACTTC. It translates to CASSFGPVEQYF.

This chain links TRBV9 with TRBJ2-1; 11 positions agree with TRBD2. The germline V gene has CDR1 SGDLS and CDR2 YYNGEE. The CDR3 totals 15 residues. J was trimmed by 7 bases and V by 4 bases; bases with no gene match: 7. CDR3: CASSLSGGASNEQFF. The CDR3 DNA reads TGTGCCAGCAGCCTTAGCGGGGGGGCCAGTAATGAGCAGTTCTTC.

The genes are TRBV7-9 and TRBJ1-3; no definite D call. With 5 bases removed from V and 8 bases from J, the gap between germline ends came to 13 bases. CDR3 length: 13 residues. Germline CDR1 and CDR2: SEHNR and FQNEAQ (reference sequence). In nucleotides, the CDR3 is TGTGCCAGCAGCCACCAATCGAGGGACACCATATATTTT. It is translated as CASSHQSRDTIYF.

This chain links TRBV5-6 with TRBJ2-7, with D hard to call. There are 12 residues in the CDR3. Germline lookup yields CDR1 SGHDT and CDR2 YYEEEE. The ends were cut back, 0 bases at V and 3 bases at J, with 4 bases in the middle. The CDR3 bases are TGTGCCAGCAGCTTGGGCGGCTACGAGCAGTACTTC. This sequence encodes CASSLGGYEQYF.

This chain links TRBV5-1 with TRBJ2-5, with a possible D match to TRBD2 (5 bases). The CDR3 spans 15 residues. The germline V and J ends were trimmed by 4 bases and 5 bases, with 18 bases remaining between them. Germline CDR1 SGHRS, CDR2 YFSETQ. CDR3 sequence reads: CASSREVGIRETQYF. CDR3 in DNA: TGCGCCAGCAGCCGGGAAGTGGGAATCCGGGAGACCCAGTACTTC.

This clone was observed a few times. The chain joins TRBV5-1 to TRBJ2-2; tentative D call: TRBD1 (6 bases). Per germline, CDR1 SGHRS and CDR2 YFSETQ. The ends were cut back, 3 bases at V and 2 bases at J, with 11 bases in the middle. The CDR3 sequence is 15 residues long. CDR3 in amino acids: CASSSDRPNTGELFF. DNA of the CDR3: TGCGCCAGCAGCTCCGACAGGCCCAACACCGGGGAGCTGTTTTTT. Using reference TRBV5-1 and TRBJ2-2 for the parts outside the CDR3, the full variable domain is KAGVTQTPRYLIKTRGQQVTLSCSPISGHRSVSWYQQTPGQGLQFLFEYFSETQRNKGNFPGRFSGRQFSNSRSEMNVSTLELGDSALYLCASSSDRPNTGELFFGEGSRLTVL.

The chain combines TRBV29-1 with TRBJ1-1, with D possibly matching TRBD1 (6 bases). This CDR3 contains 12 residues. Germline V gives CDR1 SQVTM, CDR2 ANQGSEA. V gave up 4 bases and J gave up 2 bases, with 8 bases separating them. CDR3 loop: CSVVGGNTEAFF. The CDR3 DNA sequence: TGCAGCGTTGTAGGGGGTAACACTGAAGCTTTCTTT.

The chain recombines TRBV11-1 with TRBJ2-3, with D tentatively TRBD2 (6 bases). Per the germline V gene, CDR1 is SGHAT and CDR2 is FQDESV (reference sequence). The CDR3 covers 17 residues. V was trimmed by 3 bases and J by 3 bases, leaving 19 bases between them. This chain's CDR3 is CASSLVASEWVTDTQYF. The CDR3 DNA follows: TGTGCCAGCAGCTTGGTGGCTAGCGAGTGGGTTACAGATACGCAGTATTTT.

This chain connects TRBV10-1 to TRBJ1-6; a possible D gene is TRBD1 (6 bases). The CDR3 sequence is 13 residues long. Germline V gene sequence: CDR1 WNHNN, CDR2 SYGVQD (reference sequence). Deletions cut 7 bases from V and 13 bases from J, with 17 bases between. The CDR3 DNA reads TGCGCCAGCAACGGGAAGGGGGGATTGCCCCTCCACTTT. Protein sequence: CASNGKGGLPLHF.

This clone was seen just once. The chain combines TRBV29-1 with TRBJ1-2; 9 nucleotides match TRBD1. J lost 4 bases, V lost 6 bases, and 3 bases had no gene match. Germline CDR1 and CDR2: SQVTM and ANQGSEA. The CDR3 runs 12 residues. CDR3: CSVPTGGYGYTF. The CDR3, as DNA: TGCAGCGTCCCGACAGGGGGCTATGGCTACACCTTC.

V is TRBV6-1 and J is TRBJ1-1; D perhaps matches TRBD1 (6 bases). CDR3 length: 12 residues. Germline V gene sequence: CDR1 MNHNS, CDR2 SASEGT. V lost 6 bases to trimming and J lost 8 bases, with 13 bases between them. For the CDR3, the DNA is TGTGCCAGCAGCCCCCCGGGACACGAAGCTTTCTTT. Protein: CASSPPGHEAFF.

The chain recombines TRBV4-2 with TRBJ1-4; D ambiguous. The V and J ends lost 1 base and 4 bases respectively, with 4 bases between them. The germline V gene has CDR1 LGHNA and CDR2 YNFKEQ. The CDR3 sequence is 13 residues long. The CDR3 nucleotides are TGTGCCAGCAGCCAAGGATATAATGAAAAACTGTTTTTT. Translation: CASSQGYNEKLFF.

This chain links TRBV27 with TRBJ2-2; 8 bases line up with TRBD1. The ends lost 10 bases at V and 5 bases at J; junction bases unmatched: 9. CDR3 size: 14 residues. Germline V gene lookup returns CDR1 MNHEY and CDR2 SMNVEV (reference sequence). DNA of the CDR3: TGTGCCATCGGCCGGGACAGGCGGACCGGGGAGCTGTTTTTT. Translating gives CAIGRDRRTGELFF.

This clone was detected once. The CDR3 is CASSDGWGYTF. CDR3 DNA sequence: TGCGCCAGCAGCGACGGATGGGGCTACACCTTC. This chain connects TRBV5-1 to TRBJ1-2; D remains unclear. The CDR3 contains 11 residues. The germline gives CDR1 SGHRS, CDR2 YFSETQ. V lost 4 bases, J lost 8 bases, and 9 bases lay in between.